Listed below are T cell receptor beta chains from one sample, sequenced in a study of technical replicates of blood from a few donors. Some clones are missing from TCRdb's copy, which holds only in-frame ones; the method was immunoSEQ multiplex PCR. Of around 62,000 clones detected, about 97% appear once; the ten largest clones hold 0.2% to 0.3%. Source material: T cells isolated from PBMCs. The receptors were sampled from a human donor in good health. Each CDR3 is given with its conserved first and last residue.

length: 13; V: TRBV6-1; J: TRBJ2-7; CDR3: CASASGRAYEQYF
length: 15; V: TRBV7-8; J: TRBJ1-2; CDR3: CASSTLDRAGYGYTF
length: 17; V: TRBV5-6; J: TRBJ2-1; CDR3: CASSLVILLAGEDEQFF
length: 11; V: TRBV23-1; J: TRBJ2-1; CDR3: CASSRAGEQFF
length: 15; V: TRBV4-1; J: TRBJ2-1; CDR3: CASSQGLAAYNEQFF
length: 15; V: TRBV7-2; J: TRBJ1-5; CDR3: CASSTRTGKDQPQHF
length: 16; V: TRBV5-1; J: TRBJ2-2; CDR3: CASSPGQGLYTGELFF
length: 14; V: TRBV19; J: TRBJ1-1; CDR3: CASRVQGANTEAFF
length: 17; V: TRBV29-1; J: TRBJ2-1; CDR3: CSVDVSSGRSSYNEQFF
length: 12; V: TRBV28; J: TRBJ1-1; CDR3: CASRLSNKEAFF
length: 14; V: TRBV5-6; J: TRBJ1-1; CDR3: CASSLAEGGAEAFF